Listed here are 12 T cell receptor beta chains from one sample, sequenced in a study of T cell responses to AZD1222 COVID-19 vaccine. Sequenced by immunoSEQ multiplex PCR; TCRdb stores in-frame clones only, minus some. The sample includes more than 95,000 clones, around 89% of them seen just once. The input for sequencing was peripheral blood, taken on day 0 of MenACWY control vaccination. Every receptor here comes from an adult in good health.

The V and J genes are TRBV6-1 and TRBJ2-2, with 14 positions matching TRBD2. The CDR3 is 16 amino acids. Germline assignment: CDR1 MNHNS and CDR2 SASEGT. The trim removed 1 base at V and 6 bases at J, leaving 1 base unmatched. CDR3 amino acids: CASSEGTSGRPGELFF. The CDR3 DNA reads TGTGCCAGCAGTGAAGGGACTAGCGGGAGGCCCGGGGAGCTGTTTTTT.

This chain connects TRBV4-3 to TRBJ1-3, with D unresolved. V lost 0 bases and J 0 bases, leaving 6 bases between the germline ends. Germline CDR1 LGHNA, CDR2 YSLEER. The CDR3 contains 15 residues. The CDR3 is CASSQEASSGNTIYF. The CDR3 DNA sequence: TGCGCCAGCAGCCAAGAAGCGAGCTCTGGAAACACCATATATTTT.

The chain has TRBV12-3 or TRBV12-4 and TRBJ1-6; D not certain. V lost 5 bases, J lost 8 bases, and 7 bases lay in between. The CDR3 consists of 12 residues. In nucleotides, the CDR3 is TGTGCCAGCAGTCGGGCAGATTCACCCCTCCACTTT. As protein: CASSRADSPLHF.

The genes are TRBV6-5 and TRBJ1-2; a possible D gene is TRBD1 (6 bases). From germline, CDR1 is MNHEY and CDR2 SVGAGI. V dropped 6 bases and J dropped 6 bases, with 17 bases sitting between them. The CDR3 has 14 amino acids. The CDR3 sequence: CASRPGQTRDGYTF. The CDR3 coding sequence is TGTGCCAGCAGACCCGGACAGACCCGGGATGGCTACACCTTC.

The chain employs TRBV6-2 or TRBV6-3 and TRBJ1-1; 7 bases fit TRBD1. The CDR3 is 15 amino acids. Trimming at V came to 2 bases and at J to 3 bases, leaving 6 bases not matched to a gene. The germline V gene encodes CDR1 MNHEY and CDR2 SVGEGT. CDR3 in DNA: TGTGCCAGCAGTTACACAGGGGTAATTGACACTGAAGCTTTCTTT. Protein: CASSYTGVIDTEAFF.

The gene calls are TRBV5-1 and TRBJ1-1; D is undetermined. The CDR3 runs to 14 residues. CDR1 SGHRS and CDR2 YFSETQ come from the germline V gene. Trimming left V 1 base short and J 1 base short, with 8 bases between. The CDR3 coding sequence is TGCGCCAGCAGCTTGACTAACCAGAACACTGAAGCTTTCTTT. It encodes CASSLTNQNTEAFF.

The gene calls are TRBV28 and TRBJ1-5; D not resolved. Germline-derived CDR1 and CDR2 are MDHEN and SYDVKM. CDR3 length: 14 residues. V lost 1 base, J lost 7 bases, and 11 bases lay in between. CDR3 nucleotide sequence: TGTGCCAGCAGTTTATCCTGGGAGGGACAGCCCCAGCATTTT. It codes for CASSLSWEGQPQHF.

The V and J genes are TRBV13 and TRBJ2-2; 10 bases are a match to TRBD1. Germline V CDR1 and CDR2: PRHDT, FYEKMQ (reference sequence). This CDR3 is built from 16 residues. J gave up 6 bases and V 4 bases, and 8 bases lay outside the gene matches. The CDR3 sequence is CASSSRTGGEAGELFF. In DNA form, the CDR3 reads TGTGCCAGCAGCTCCAGGACAGGGGGAGAAGCCGGGGAGCTGTTTTTT. The full variable domain, with the rest looked up from reference TRBV13 and TRBJ2-2, is AAGVIQSPRHLIKEKRETATLKCYPIPRHDTVYWYQQGPGQDPQFLISFYEKMQSDKGSIPDRFSAQQFSDYHSELNMSSLELGDSALYFCASSSRTGGEAGELFFGEGSRLTVL.

This clone was recorded a few times. Here the CDR3 reads CASSQAPILTNTEAFF. In DNA form, the CDR3 reads TGTGCCAGCAGTCAAGCCCCTATACTCACGAACACTGAAGCTTTCTTT. The chain links TRBV28 to TRBJ1-1; no firm D call. The CDR3 consists of 16 residues. Germline-derived CDR1 and CDR2 are MDHEN and SYDVKM. V lost 5 bases to trimming and J lost 1 base, with 17 bases between them.

This rearrangement joins TRBV3-1 (or the pseudogene TRBV3-2) to TRBJ2-7, with 13 nucleotides matching TRBD2. From germline, CDR1 is LGHDT and CDR2 YNNKEL (reference sequence). There are 17 residues in the CDR3. V shed 5 bases and J 7 bases; nucleotides not matched to a gene: 14. CDR3: CASSSPSTSGRVWEQYF. CDR3 DNA sequence: TGTGCCAGCAGCTCACCCTCTACTAGCGGGAGGGTATGGGAGCAGTACTTC.

The chain recombines TRBV7-2 with TRBJ2-1; 12 bases line up with TRBD2. Trimming cost V 4 bases and J 9 bases; bases outside gene matches: 1. The CDR3 is 13 residues long. Germline V gene lookup returns CDR1 SGHTA and CDR2 FQGNSA. CDR3 coding DNA: TGTGCCAGCAGCTCGGGACTAGCGGGTGAGCAGTTCTTC. Residues: CASSSGLAGEQFF.

The chain uses TRBV28 and TRBJ2-3, with D possibly being TRBD1 (6 bases). V lost 3 bases, J lost 1 base, and 20 bases lay in between. Per the germline V gene, CDR1 is MDHEN and CDR2 is SYDVKM. The CDR3 is 18 amino acids. The CDR3 here is CASSFRQVGWGGTDTQYF. CDR3 bases: TGTGCCAGCAGTTTTCGACAGGTGGGGTGGGGCGGCACAGATACGCAGTATTTT.